These 5 T cell receptor beta chains were all obtained from the same sample, sequenced in a study of blood T cell repertoires in COVID-19. Measured with immunoSEQ multiplex PCR; TCRdb has only the in-frame clones, and not every one. The top ten clones hold around 1.1% of a sample with some 420,000 clones, around 89% of them seen once. Input material: PBMCs or T cells enriched from blood (not recorded which). These receptors were obtained from a young man who had recovered from COVID-19.

The chain combines TRBV5-1 with TRBJ2-7; 9 bases are shared with TRBD1. The CDR3 length is 13 residues. Germline loops: CDR1 SGHRS, CDR2 YFSETQ. V trimming: 4 bases; J trimming: 7 bases; junction bases outside the gene matches: 6. In DNA, the CDR3 is TGCGCCAGCAGCCCCGGACAGGGGTGGGAGCAGTACTTC. It encodes CASSPGQGWEQYF.

This chain joins TRBV4-2 and TRBJ2-3; TRBD2 matches 11 bases. The CDR3 consists of 16 residues. CDR1 is LGHNA and CDR2 is YNFKEQ in the germline V gene. Unmatched junction bases numbered 4, after V lost 4 bases and J lost 1 base. The DNA of the CDR3 is TGTGCCAGCAGCCCGTTAGCGGGAGGGGGCACAGATACGCAGTATTTT. It specifies CASSPLAGGGTDTQYF.

The J gene is TRBJ1-5, the V gene TRBV7-2; the match to TRBD1 covers 9 bases. The CDR3 consists of 15 residues. Germline V gene lookup returns CDR1 SGHTA and CDR2 FQGNSA. The trim removed 5 bases at V and 4 bases at J, leaving 6 bases unmatched. The DNA of the CDR3 is TGTGCCAGCAGCCTAAAGACAGGGGGTAATCAGCCCCAGCATTTT. Translated: CASSLKTGGNQPQHF.

The genes are TRBV19 and TRBJ1-5, with unresolved D. Germline V gene sequence: CDR1 LNHDA, CDR2 SQIVND (reference sequence). The V gene lost 3 bases and the J gene lost 4 bases, with 7 bases spanning the gap. The CDR3 has 13 amino acids. This CDR3 reads CASSMVRNQPQHF. The DNA of the CDR3 is TGTGCCAGTAGTATGGTTCGGAATCAGCCCCAGCATTTT. Using reference TRBV19 and TRBJ1-5 for the parts outside the CDR3, the full variable domain is DGGITQSPKYLFRKEGQNVTLSCEQNLNHDAMYWYRQDPGQGLRLIYYSQIVNDFQKGDIAEGYSVSREKKESFPLTVTSAQKNPTAFYLCASSMVRNQPQHFGDGTRLSIL.

This rearrangement joins TRBV29-1 to TRBJ1-1, with TRBD1 identical over 8 bases. Looked up from germline, CDR1 is SQVTM and CDR2 is ANQGSEA. This CDR3 region has 15 residues. After removal of 0 bases from V and 7 bases from J, the junction contained 10 bases not matched to a gene. CDR3 region: CSVEDPGRGQNEAFF. CDR3 bases: TGCAGCGTTGAAGATCCGGGCAGGGGGCAAAATGAAGCTTTCTTT.